Listed here are 7 T cell receptor beta chains from one sample, sequenced in a study of blood T cells in healthy people across ages. A second PCR, run for about 7 to 11 cycles, used a sample-barcoded 5' primer plus a J-beta primer mix. TCRdb ran MiXCR on the 5' RACE reads and lists one entry per CDR3 protein. The data hold fewer than 900,000 distinct CDR3 sequences, with roughly 34% observed a single time. Sequenced sample: blood. These receptors all stem from a man aged 18-30 years in good health.

The chain has TRBV15 and TRBJ1-1; TRBD1 is a possible D gene (5 bases). Per germline, CDR1 LNHNV and CDR2 YYDKDF (reference sequence). The CDR3 spans 18 residues. V was shortened by 2 bases and J by 0 bases, with 19 bases between the two germline ends. DNA of the CDR3: TGTGCCACCAGCAGATCCGCGGCAGGGCCCCCCTTGAACACTGAAGCTTTCTTT. It codes for CATSRSAAGPPLNTEAFF.

This clonotype has ten or more counts. V is TRBV7-9 and J is TRBJ1-2; unclear D gene. The germline CDR1 and CDR2 sequences are SEHNR and FQNEAQ (reference sequence). V lost 6 bases and J lost 8, with 13 bases in between. This CDR3 is 12 amino acids long. CDR3 in amino acids: CASSLSGNGYTF. The CDR3 coding sequence is TGTGCCAGCAGTTTAAGCGGGAACGGCTACACCTTC.

This clonotype has just a few counts. The CDR3 loop reads CASSPGVGGHYGYTF. CDR3 in DNA: TGCGCCAGCAGCCCAGGAGTGGGGGGACATTATGGCTACACCTTC. V is TRBV4-1 and J is TRBJ1-2, with D perhaps matching TRBD1 (6 bases). The germline V gene has CDR1 MGHRA and CDR2 YSYEKL. V lost 4 bases, J lost 5 bases, and 17 bases lay in between. The CDR3 length is 15 residues.

In its sample, this clonotype was seen many times. This rearrangement joins TRBV5-1 to TRBJ2-3; no clear D gene. Trimming took 0 bases from V and 7 from J, leaving 12 bases between them. Germline V gene data show CDR1 as SGHRS and CDR2 as YFSETQ. This CDR3 spans 14 amino acids. The CDR3 sequence is CASSLGTDPNTQYF. The CDR3 DNA reads TGCGCCAGCAGCTTGGGCACGGATCCAAATACGCAGTATTTT.

V gene TRBV12-3 or TRBV12-4 combines with J gene TRBJ2-7; D remains unclear. Trimming stripped 5 bases from V and 5 bases from J, with 13 bases between. CDR3 length: 13 residues. CDR3 sequence reads: CASSVLSVHEQYF. The CDR3 DNA is TGTGCCAGCAGTGTATTGTCCGTTCACGAGCAGTACTTC.

This clonotype occurred a few times. CDR3 loop: CASSRTTSGNEKLFF. In DNA, the CDR3 is TGTGCCAGCAGTCGAACGACCTCGGGTAATGAAAAACTGTTTTTT. The chain joins TRBV12-3 or TRBV12-4 to TRBJ1-4; no clear D. The CDR3 contains 15 residues. The V and J ends lost 5 bases and 4 bases respectively, with 14 bases between them.

This clonotype was counted between two and nine times. Being one base from a much bigger clone, this may be a read error. The J gene is TRBJ2-7, the V gene TRBV10-3, with D perhaps TRBD1 or TRBD2 (5 bases each). This CDR3 contains 12 residues. The V end lost 0 bases, the J end lost 9 bases, and 9 bases lay between the germline ends. Germline lookup yields CDR1 ENHRY and CDR2 SYGVKD. CDR3 loop: CAISESRERQYF. The CDR3, as DNA: TGTGCCATCAGTGAGTCCAGGGAGAGGCAGTACTTC.